The subject of this entry is one T cell receptor (beta chain). Patients at the Seattle site were enrolled during active infection and followed longitudinally. The entry originates in a study of blood T cell repertoires in COVID-19. Turning to the study itself: COVID-19 samples, acute and convalescent, were from the United States, Italy and Spain. In each case, the material was cDNA or gDNA derived from T cells, B-cell-depleted T cells, or PBMCs.

Trimming cost V 4 bases and J 3 bases, with 15 bases left between them. The CDR3 is 15 residues long. The germline CDR1 and CDR2 sequences are KGHSH and LQKENI. As processed by the authors: Amplification from reference gene primers served as the basis for estimated nucleated cell counts. Profiling relied on immunoSEQ multiplex PCR, and the TCRdb table lists in-frame clones only, not all of them. V, J and clone size are those of that table, while D and trimming were read from the DNA. Of under 200,000 clones listed, 85% to 90% are singletons. The chain carries TRBV18 and TRBJ2-5, with D possibly matching TRBD2 (5 bases). What was sequenced was peripheral blood. This receptor was obtained from a woman aged 70-85 years with COVID-19, enrolled during active disease. CDR3 DNA sequence: TGTGCCAGCTCACGTGGTGGAGGCAGTGAAGAGACCCAGTACTTC. Translating it yields CASSRGGGSEETQYF.